This T cell receptor (beta chain) was profiled in a study of Ad26.COV2.S vaccination and SARS-CoV-2 variants. Overall study: Ad26.COV2.S was injected intramuscularly once or twice, 56 days apart. Study-wide results and caveats: Spike-specific TCR breadth was greater in vaccine than placebo recipients.

Data came from immunoSEQ multiplex PCR; TCRdb stores just in-frame clones and leaves some out. The sample has about 420,000 clones; around 87% are singletons. On this clone: Its antigen is undetermined.

Treatment in this sample: approximately 18 received Ad26.COV2.S at low or high dose, single or two shots; about 5 received placebo; per-sample allocation not given. Specimen acquisition occurred on day 63 following the initial vaccine or placebo injection. The CDR3 covers 16 residues. Germline values: CDR1 MNHEY, CDR2 SMNVEV (reference sequence). Trimming removed 2 bases at V and 0 bases at J, with 11 bases between. This rearrangement joins TRBV27 to TRBJ1-3, with D hard to call. The input for sequencing was peripheral blood, taken in a trial of Ad26.COV2.S vaccine versus placebo. The origin of this receptor is a person aged 18-60 years who received the Ad26.COV2.S COVID-19 vaccine or a placebo. CDR3 coding DNA: TGTGCCAGCAGTTTAAATCCAGGCGTCTCTGGAAACACCATATATTTT. It is translated as CASSLNPGVSGNTIYF.